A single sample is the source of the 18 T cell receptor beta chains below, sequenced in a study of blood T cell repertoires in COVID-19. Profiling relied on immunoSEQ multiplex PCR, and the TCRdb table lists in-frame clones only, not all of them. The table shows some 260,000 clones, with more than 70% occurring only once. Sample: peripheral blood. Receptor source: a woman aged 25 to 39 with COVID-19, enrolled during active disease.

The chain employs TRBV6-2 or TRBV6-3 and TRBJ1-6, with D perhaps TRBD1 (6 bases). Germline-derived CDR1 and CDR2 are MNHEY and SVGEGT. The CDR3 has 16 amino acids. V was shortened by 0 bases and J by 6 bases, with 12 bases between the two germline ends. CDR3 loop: CASSYSPGEGNSPLHF. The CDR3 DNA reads TGTGCCAGCAGTTACTCGCCAGGGGAGGGTAATTCACCCCTCCACTTT.

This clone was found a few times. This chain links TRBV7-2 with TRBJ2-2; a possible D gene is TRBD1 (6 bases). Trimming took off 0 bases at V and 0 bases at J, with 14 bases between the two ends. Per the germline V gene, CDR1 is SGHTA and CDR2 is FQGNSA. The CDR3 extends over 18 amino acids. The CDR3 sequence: CASSLAGFGQTNTGELFF. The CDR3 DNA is TGTGCCAGCAGCTTAGCGGGATTTGGACAGACGAACACCGGGGAGCTGTTTTTT.

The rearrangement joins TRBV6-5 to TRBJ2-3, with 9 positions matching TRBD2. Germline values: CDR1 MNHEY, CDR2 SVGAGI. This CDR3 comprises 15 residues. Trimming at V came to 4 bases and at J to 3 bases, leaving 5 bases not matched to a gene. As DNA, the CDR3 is TGTGCCAGCAGTTTCCAGCGGGGGGAGACAGATACGCAGTATTTT. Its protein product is CASSFQRGETDTQYF.

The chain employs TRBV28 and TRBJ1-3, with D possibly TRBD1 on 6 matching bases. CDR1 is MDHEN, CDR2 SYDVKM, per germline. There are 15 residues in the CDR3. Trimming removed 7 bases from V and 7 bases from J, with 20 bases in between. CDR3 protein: CASTPPGVSPNTIYF. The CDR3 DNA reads TGTGCCAGCACCCCGCCAGGGGTATCCCCGAACACCATATATTTT.

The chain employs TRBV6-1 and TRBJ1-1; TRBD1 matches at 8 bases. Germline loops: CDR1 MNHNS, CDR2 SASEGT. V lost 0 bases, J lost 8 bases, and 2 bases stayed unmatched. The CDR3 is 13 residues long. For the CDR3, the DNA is TGTGCCAGCAGTGAAGCGGACAGGGCAGAAGCTTTCTTT. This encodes CASSEADRAEAFF.

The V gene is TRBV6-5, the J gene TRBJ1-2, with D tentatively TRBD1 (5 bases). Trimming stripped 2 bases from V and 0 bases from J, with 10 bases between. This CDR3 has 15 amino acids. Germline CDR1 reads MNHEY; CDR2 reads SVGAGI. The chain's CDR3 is CASSYGGSANYGYTF. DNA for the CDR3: TGTGCCAGCAGTTACGGGGGGTCCGCTAACTATGGCTACACCTTC.

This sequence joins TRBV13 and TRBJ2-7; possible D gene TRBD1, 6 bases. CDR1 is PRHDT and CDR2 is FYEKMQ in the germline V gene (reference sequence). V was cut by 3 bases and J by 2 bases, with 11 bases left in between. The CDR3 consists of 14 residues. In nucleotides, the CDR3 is TGTGCCAGCAGCTTTGGGGGCTTCCCCTACGAGCAGTACTTC. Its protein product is CASSFGGFPYEQYF.

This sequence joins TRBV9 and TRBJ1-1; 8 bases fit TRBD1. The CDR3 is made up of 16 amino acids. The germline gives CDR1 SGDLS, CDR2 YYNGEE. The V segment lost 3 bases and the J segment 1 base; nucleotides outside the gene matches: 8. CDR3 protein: CASSADRENKNTEAFF. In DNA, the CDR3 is TGTGCCAGCAGCGCGGACAGGGAGAATAAGAACACTGAAGCTTTCTTT.

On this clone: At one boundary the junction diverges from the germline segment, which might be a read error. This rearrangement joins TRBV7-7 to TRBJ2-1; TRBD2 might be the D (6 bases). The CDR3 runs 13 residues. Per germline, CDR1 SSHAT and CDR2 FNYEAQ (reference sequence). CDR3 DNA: TGTGCTAGCAGCCCGAGACTAGGTGAGGAGCAGTTCTTC. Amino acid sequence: CASSPRLGEEQFF.

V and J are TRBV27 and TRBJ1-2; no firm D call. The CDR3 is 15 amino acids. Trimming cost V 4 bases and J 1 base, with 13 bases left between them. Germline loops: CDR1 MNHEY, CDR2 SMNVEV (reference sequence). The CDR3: CASSWKITVNYGYTF. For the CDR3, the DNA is TGTGCCAGCAGTTGGAAAATAACAGTTAACTATGGCTACACCTTC.

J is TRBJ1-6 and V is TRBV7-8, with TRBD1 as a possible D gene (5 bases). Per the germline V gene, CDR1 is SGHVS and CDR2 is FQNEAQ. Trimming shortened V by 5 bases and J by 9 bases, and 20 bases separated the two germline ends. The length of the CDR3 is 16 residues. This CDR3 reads CASSPRTSQTTSPLHF. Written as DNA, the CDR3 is TGTGCCAGCAGCCCCCGGACAAGTCAGACAACTTCACCCCTCCACTTT.

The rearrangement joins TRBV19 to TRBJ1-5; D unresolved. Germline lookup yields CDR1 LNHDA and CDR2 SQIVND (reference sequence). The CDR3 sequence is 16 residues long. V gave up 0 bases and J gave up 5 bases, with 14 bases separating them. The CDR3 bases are TGTGCCAGTAGTATAGATCACGGCGGCAATGATCAGCCCCAGCATTTT. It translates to CASSIDHGGNDQPQHF.

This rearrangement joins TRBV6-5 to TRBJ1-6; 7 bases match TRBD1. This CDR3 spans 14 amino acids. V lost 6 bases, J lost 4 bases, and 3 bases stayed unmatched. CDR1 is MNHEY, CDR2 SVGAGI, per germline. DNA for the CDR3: TGTGCCAGCAGACCGGGACAGTATAATTCACCCCTCCACTTT. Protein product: CASRPGQYNSPLHF.

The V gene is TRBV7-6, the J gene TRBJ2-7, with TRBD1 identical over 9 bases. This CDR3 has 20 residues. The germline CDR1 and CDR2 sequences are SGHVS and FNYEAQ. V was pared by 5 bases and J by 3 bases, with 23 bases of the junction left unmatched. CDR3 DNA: TGTGCCAGCAGCACGGGAGCTACAGGGGGCGGAGTAGGTCATGGCTACGAGCAGTACTTC. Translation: CASSTGATGGGVGHGYEQYF.

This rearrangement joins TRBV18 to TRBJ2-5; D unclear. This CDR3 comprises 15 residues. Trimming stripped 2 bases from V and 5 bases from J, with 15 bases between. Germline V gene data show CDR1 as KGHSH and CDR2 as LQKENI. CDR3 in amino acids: CASSPFGNEEETQYF. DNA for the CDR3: TGTGCCAGCTCACCATTTGGCAACGAGGAGGAGACCCAGTACTTC.

Written as DNA, the CDR3 is TGTGCCATCGGACTCCCAGGGGACTATGGCTACACCTTC. It is translated as CAIGLPGDYGYTF. The gene calls are TRBV10-3 and TRBJ1-2; possibly TRBD1 for D (6 bases). V lost 8 bases and J 3 bases, leaving 13 bases between the germline ends. This CDR3 is 13 amino acids long. Germline loops: CDR1 ENHRY, CDR2 SYGVKD.

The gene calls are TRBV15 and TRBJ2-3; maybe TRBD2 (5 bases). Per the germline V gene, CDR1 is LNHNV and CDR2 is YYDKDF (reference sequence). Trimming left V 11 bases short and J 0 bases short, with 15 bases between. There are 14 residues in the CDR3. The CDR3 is CASQSGLSTDTQYF. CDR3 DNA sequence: TGTGCCTCACAGAGCGGACTTAGCACAGATACGCAGTATTTT.

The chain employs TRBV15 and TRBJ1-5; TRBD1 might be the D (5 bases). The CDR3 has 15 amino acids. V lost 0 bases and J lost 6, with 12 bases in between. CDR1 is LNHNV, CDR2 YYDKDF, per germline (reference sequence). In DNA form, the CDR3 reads TGTGCCACCAGCAGAGATTTGGGGGGGAGTCAGCCCCAGCATTTT. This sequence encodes CATSRDLGGSQPQHF.